This T cell receptor beta chain was retrieved from a study of blood T cells in healthy people across ages. V lost 6 bases to trimming and J lost 0 bases; unmatched junction nucleotides: 13. The CDR3 totals 17 residues. Germline V gene lookup returns CDR1 LGHDT and CDR2 YNNKEL (reference sequence). The use of a sample-barcoded 5' primer and a J-beta primer mix characterized a second PCR of 7 to 11 cycles. Each cDNA molecule received a tag from a template-switch adaptor that had 12 random nucleotides. Each CDR3 protein gets one entry after TCRdb re-called the 5' RACE reads with MiXCR. Here the sample spans about 600,000 distinct CDR3 sequences, less than 60% being singletons. Study-wide results and caveats: With age, beta diversity per million T cells declined roughly linearly, significantly by 40. Long-lived and aged donors differed, with more naive CD4+ cells and higher diversity in the long-lived. In the absence of known donor CMV status, changes in expanded clonotypes were possibly confounded.

This clonotype has only a few counts. The antigen is undetermined. The origin of this receptor is a man older than 75 in good health. The chain combines TRBV3-1 with TRBJ2-5; the match to TRBD1 covers 7 bases. The specimen was blood. The CDR3 DNA reads TGTGCCAGCAGGACCGACAGGGCCCTACCGTACCAAGAGACCCAGTACTTC. It specifies CASRTDRALPYQETQYF.